This is a list of T cell receptor beta chains from one sample in a study of T cells expressing NK-cell markers. TCRdb reprocessed the 5' RACE reads and stores each CDR3 protein as one record, lacking DNA. Here the sample table reports fewer than 200,000 distinct CDR3 sequences. The sequencing sample was made of blood T cells: a sorted CD56 or NKG2C T cell subset, CD4+ or CD8+ T cells, or bulk PBMC T cells (not recorded which). The receptors were gathered from a woman aged 18 to 75 in good health. Each CDR3 is given with its conserved first and last residue. The order of the fields is V gene, J gene, CDR3 protein.

v_gene: TRBV12-3/TRBV12-4; j_gene: TRBJ2-1; CDR3aa: CASSFSGIPNNEQFF
v_gene: TRBV7-3; j_gene: TRBJ2-7; CDR3aa: CASSQGTGGSEQYF
v_gene: TRBV5-6; j_gene: TRBJ1-5; CDR3aa: CASSLMGQGANQPQHF
v_gene: TRBV5-1; j_gene: TRBJ2-7; CDR3aa: CASSLGYGTDEQYF
v_gene: TRBV5-1; j_gene: TRBJ1-4; CDR3aa: CASSIGAKGEKLFF
v_gene: TRBV6-1; j_gene: TRBJ2-5; CDR3aa: CASSSWGGKTQYF
v_gene: TRBV20-1; j_gene: TRBJ2-5; CDR3aa: CSARYLAGVGETQYF
v_gene: TRBV20-1; j_gene: TRBJ1-5; CDR3aa: CSAMGDLNQPQHF
v_gene: TRBV20-1; j_gene: TRBJ2-3; CDR3aa: CSASRVSHTQYF
v_gene: TRBV5-1; j_gene: TRBJ2-5; CDR3aa: CASSKDGGPETQYF
v_gene: TRBV12-3/TRBV12-4; j_gene: TRBJ2-1; CDR3aa: CASSFSYNEQFF
v_gene: TRBV20-1; j_gene: TRBJ2-5; CDR3aa: CSARDVAGETYF
v_gene: TRBV3-1; j_gene: TRBJ1-5; CDR3aa: CASSQGGGVTNQPQHF
v_gene: TRBV12-3/TRBV12-4; j_gene: TRBJ1-1; CDR3aa: CASTKGGSMNTEAFF
v_gene: TRBV12-3/TRBV12-4; j_gene: TRBJ1-5; CDR3aa: CASSLTGQGNQPQHF
v_gene: TRBV12-3/TRBV12-4; j_gene: TRBJ1-3; CDR3aa: CASRDGKGGNTIYF
v_gene: TRBV20-1; j_gene: TRBJ2-7; CDR3aa: CSASPGRQGYEQYF
v_gene: TRBV20-1; j_gene: TRBJ1-1; CDR3aa: CSASPGSNTEAFF
v_gene: TRBV7-7; j_gene: TRBJ2-3; CDR3aa: CASSSELMDTQYF
v_gene: TRBV5-1; j_gene: TRBJ2-2; CDR3aa: CASSLALQGATGELFF
v_gene: TRBV5-5; j_gene: TRBJ1-1; CDR3aa: CASSPDSNTEAFF
v_gene: TRBV7-9; j_gene: TRBJ2-5; CDR3aa: CASSWGLAGAETQYF
v_gene: TRBV5-6; j_gene: TRBJ2-3; CDR3aa: CASSVRGPDTQYF
v_gene: TRBV7-2; j_gene: TRBJ2-2; CDR3aa: CASSLSQGGELFF
v_gene: TRBV29-1; j_gene: TRBJ1-5; CDR3aa: CSVLDIASNQPQHF
v_gene: TRBV5-1; j_gene: TRBJ2-3; CDR3aa: CASSLGVPGGGDTQYF